Listed here are 20 T cell receptor beta chains from one sample, sequenced in a study of HIV-infected patients and healthy controls. Whole blood was used without fractionation, so all unsorted peripheral T cells were included. Around 450 ng RNA was reverse transcribed with alpha and beta constant-region primers. Alpha and beta chain libraries were made separately by chain-specific third strand synthesis with multiplexing indices. TCRdb reprocessed the 5' RACE reads via MiXCR and lists one record per CDR3 protein. The sample carries about 18,000 distinct CDR3 sequences, approximately 10% recorded once. Sequenced material: blood. The source is an adult in good health.

This clonotype has ten or more counts. This chain uses TRBV29-1 with TRBJ1-1; D possibly corresponds to TRBD1 (6 bases). Germline CDR1 and CDR2: SQVTM and ANQGSEA. The CDR3 runs to 14 residues. V was pared by 7 bases and J by 0 bases, with 15 bases between. CDR3 sequence: CSASGQRLNTEAFF. DNA of the CDR3: TGCAGCGCCTCAGGACAGAGATTGAACACTGAAGCTTTCTTT.

In this sample, this clonotype turned up many times. V and J are TRBV12-3 or TRBV12-4 and TRBJ2-2, with D perhaps given as TRBD1 or TRBD2 (5 bases each). Trimming removed 8 bases at V and 4 bases at J, with 14 bases between. The CDR3 runs 14 residues. CDR3 amino acids: CASLRDPSTGELFF. In nucleotides, the CDR3 is TGTGCCAGCTTGAGGGACCCCTCCACCGGGGAGCTGTTTTTT.

This clonotype showed up just a few times. V is TRBV28 and J is TRBJ2-6, with 7 nucleotides matching TRBD1. CDR3 length: 17 amino acids. Germline V CDR1 and CDR2: MDHEN, SYDVKM. V lost 6 bases and J lost 0; bases outside the gene matches: 8. Here the CDR3 DNA reads TGTGCCAGCAGGGGGGACAGCTATTCCTCTGGGGCCAACGTCCTGACTTTC. This codes for CASRGDSYSSGANVLTF.

The sample holds many counts of this clonotype. This chain joins TRBV27 and TRBJ2-7; either TRBD1 or TRBD2 may supply D (5 bases each). This CDR3 has 15 residues. V dropped 5 bases and J dropped 0 bases, with 14 bases sitting between them. Germline CDR1 and CDR2: MNHEY and SMNVEV (reference sequence). The CDR3 bases are TGTGCCAGCAGTCACCAGGGACGCAGCTCCTACGAGCAGTACTTC. Translating gives CASSHQGRSSYEQYF.

In this sample, this clonotype turned up many times. The chain joins TRBV5-4 to TRBJ2-1, with 11 bases lining up with TRBD2. This CDR3 contains 15 residues. V lost 3 bases, J lost 5 bases, and 4 bases stayed unmatched. The V gene's germline CDR1 is SGHNT and CDR2 YYREEE (reference sequence). DNA for the CDR3: TGTGCCAGCAGCTCCCCGACTAGCGGGGACAATGAGCAGTTCTTC. Residues: CASSSPTSGDNEQFF. Drawing the rest from reference TRBV5-4 and TRBJ2-1, the complete variable domain is ETGVTQSPTHLIKTRGQQVTLRCSSQSGHNTVSWYQQALGQGPQFIFQYYREEENGRGNFPPRFSGLQFPNYSSELNVNALELDDSALYLCASSSPTSGDNEQFFGPGTRLTVL.

This sequence joins TRBV6-6 and TRBJ2-3; 8 bases are shared with TRBD2. With 6 bases clipped from V and 9 bases from J, the junction kept 8 bases outside the gene matches. This CDR3 is 13 amino acids long. The germline V gene has CDR1 MNHNY and CDR2 SVGAGI (reference sequence). The CDR3 bases are TGTGCCAGCAGCCCCGGACTAGCAGGGACGCAGTATTTT. Translating it yields CASSPGLAGTQYF.

In this sample, this clonotype is medium-sized (0.01 to 0.1%). V is TRBV6-5 and J is TRBJ2-7, with unresolved D. The CDR3 spans 14 residues. Germline V gene data show CDR1 as MNHEY and CDR2 as SVGAGI. V lost 2 bases, J lost 1 base, and 9 bases lay in between. The CDR3 nucleotides are TGTGCCAGCAGTTACAGGGCAAGGTCCTACGAGCAGTACTTC. Encoded protein: CASSYRARSYEQYF.

This clonotype occurred many times. The chain employs TRBV3-1 and TRBJ1-3, with D unclear. Trimming removed 0 bases from V and 4 bases from J, with 10 bases in between. The CDR3 consists of 15 residues. Looked up from germline, CDR1 is LGHDT and CDR2 is YNNKEL (reference sequence). The CDR3, as DNA: TGTGCCAGCAGCCAAGAGTCACGTCCCGGAAACACCATATATTTT. This encodes CASSQESRPGNTIYF. Based on the CDR3 plus reference TRBV3-1 and TRBJ1-3, the full variable domain is DTAVSQTPKYLVTQMGNDKSIKCEQNLGHDTMYWYKQDSKKFLKIMFSYNNKELIINETVPNRFSPKSPDKAHLNLHINSLELGDSAVYFCASSQESRPGNTIYFGEGSWLTVV.

In its sample, this clonotype was seen many times. V is TRBV6-6 and J is TRBJ2-7; D is unclear. The germline V gene encodes CDR1 MNHNY and CDR2 SVGAGI (reference sequence). CDR3 length: 13 amino acids. V lost 4 bases to trimming and J lost 5 bases, with 12 bases between them. This CDR3 is CASSSPTRDEQYF. As DNA, the CDR3 is TGTGCCAGCAGTTCCCCAACCCGGGACGAGCAGTACTTC.

This clonotype was seen many times. The CDR3 DNA reads as TGTGCCAGCAGCCGGACTAGCGGGAGTGCAGATACGCAGTATTTT. Its protein product is CASSRTSGSADTQYF. V is TRBV7-9 and J is TRBJ2-3; 13 nucleotides line up with TRBD2. Trimming cost V 5 bases and J 4 bases; bases outside gene matches: 3. Germline CDR1 reads SEHNR; CDR2 reads FQNEAQ (reference sequence). CDR3 length equals 15 residues.

The J gene is TRBJ2-3, the V gene TRBV10-3; TRBD1 agrees at 8 bases. The CDR3 consists of 16 residues. Germline CDR1 is ENHRY and CDR2 is SYGVKD. The CDR3 nucleotides are TGTGCTTCCACCTGGGGCAGGGGGCTTTCCACAGATACGCAGTATTTT. The encoded protein is CASTWGRGLSTDTQYF.

This clonotype is labeled medium-sized. The chain employs TRBV11-2 and TRBJ2-1; D might be TRBD2 (6 bases). The CDR3 runs 14 residues. Trimming stripped 4 bases from V and 6 bases from J, with 13 bases between. Germline loops: CDR1 SGHAT, CDR2 FQNNGV. The CDR3 reads CASSSGLALNEQFF. For the CDR3, the DNA is TGTGCCAGCAGCTCGGGGCTAGCGCTCAATGAGCAGTTCTTC.

This clonotype was seen repeatedly, ten times or more. The chain has TRBV5-1 and TRBJ2-1, with 12 bases matching TRBD2. V gave up 4 bases and J gave up 8 bases; unmatched junction bases: 4. Germline assignment: CDR1 SGHRS and CDR2 YFSETQ. This CDR3 comprises 14 residues. CDR3 protein: CASSHRTSGDEQFF. In DNA form, the CDR3 reads TGCGCCAGCAGCCACCGGACTAGCGGGGATGAGCAGTTCTTC.

The table lists this clonotype with many counts. The chain uses TRBV20-1 and TRBJ2-1; 9 nucleotides line up with TRBD2. Trimming at V came to 5 bases and at J to 7 bases, leaving 15 bases not matched to a gene. Germline V CDR1 and CDR2: DFQATT, SNEGSKA (reference sequence). The CDR3 is made up of 16 amino acids. CDR3 residues: CSAPSPGRTSVNEQFF. The CDR3, as DNA: TGCAGTGCTCCATCCCCCGGTCGGACTAGCGTAAATGAGCAGTTCTTC.

This clonotype was recorded a few times. The chain couples TRBV3-1 to TRBJ2-5, with D possibly being TRBD1 (7 bases). Germline V gene data show CDR1 as LGHDT and CDR2 as YNNKEL (reference sequence). The CDR3 extends over 13 amino acids. V was shortened by 4 bases and J by 5 bases, with 11 bases between the two germline ends. CDR3 bases: TGTGCCAGCAGCCGCAGGGGGGAGGAGACCCAGTACTTC. Its translation: CASSRRGEETQYF.

This clonotype occurred many times. The chain joins TRBV5-1 to TRBJ2-5; maybe TRBD1 (5 bases). The CDR3 consists of 16 residues. V was clipped by 0 bases and J by 0 bases, with 12 bases between them. Germline V gives CDR1 SGHRS, CDR2 YFSETQ. CDR3: CASSLAWGRDQETQYF. The CDR3 nucleotides read TGCGCCAGCAGCTTGGCCTGGGGCAGGGACCAAGAGACCCAGTACTTC.

At least ten counts were recorded for this clonotype. J is TRBJ1-3 and V is TRBV7-6, with D unclear. With 5 bases removed from V and 0 bases from J, the gap between germline ends came to 11 bases. The CDR3 loop spans 15 amino acids. In germline, CDR1 is SGHVS, CDR2 FNYEAQ. The CDR3 region has the DNA TGTGCCAGCAGCCCTTCGCTGGGCTCTGGAAACACCATATATTTT. Protein sequence: CASSPSLGSGNTIYF.

The chain uses TRBV10-3 and TRBJ2-3; 11 bases agree with TRBD2. The V gene's germline CDR1 is ENHRY and CDR2 SYGVKD. Trimming removed 0 bases from V and 2 bases from J; junction bases left unmatched: 4. The CDR3 runs 17 residues. Here the CDR3 DNA reads TGTGCCATCAGTGAGTCCGGGACTAGCGGCCTCACAGATACGCAGTATTTT. Protein sequence: CAISESGTSGLTDTQYF.

The sample holds a few counts of this clonotype. V gene TRBV7-6 combines with J gene TRBJ1-5; D gene uncertain. Germline lookup yields CDR1 SGHVS and CDR2 FNYEAQ. The V end lost 0 bases, the J end lost 10 bases, and 7 bases lay between the germline ends. The CDR3 length is 12 residues. CDR3 amino acids: CASSLALGPQHF. For the CDR3, the DNA is TGTGCCAGCAGCTTAGCGCTAGGTCCCCAGCATTTT.

V usage is TRBV20-1 and J usage is TRBJ1-1, with 7 bases that match TRBD1. Germline lookup yields CDR1 DFQATT and CDR2 SNEGSKA (reference sequence). The length of the CDR3 is 15 residues. The V and J ends lost 2 bases and 0 bases, in that order; junction bases with no gene match: 6. The CDR3 region is CSARRQGTMNTEAFF. The CDR3 DNA is TGCAGTGCTAGAAGACAGGGAACAATGAACACTGAAGCTTTCTTT.